This T cell receptor beta chain was sequenced during a study of sequential checkpoint blockade in melanoma. Overall study: Arm A got nivolumab then ipilimumab; arm B the reverse, 1:1. TCRβ was sequenced from DNA of 91 pretreatment tumors. Matched biopsies came pretreatment and at week 13 for 20 to 25 patients.

Profiled with immunoSEQ multiplex PCR; TCRdb holds only in-frame clones, not every one. This table has about 12,000 clones, 20% to 30% appearing once. Germline lookup yields CDR1 MDHEN and CDR2 SYDVKM. The CDR3 totals 18 residues. Trimming cost V 2 bases and J 4 bases; bases outside gene matches: 12. Treatment given: randomized to nivolumab then ipilimumab (arm A) or the reverse (arm B). DNA-damaging chemotherapy had not been given to any patient beforehand. The sample holds a few counts of this clone. The material sequenced was tumor tissue (inferred from file names), taken from a patient given nivolumab and ipilimumab in sequence. The chain joins TRBV28 to TRBJ2-1; 9 nucleotides line up with TRBD2. The sequence was collected from a human donor with melanoma. CDR3 in amino acids: CASSLGASGATAYNEQFF. CDR3 coding DNA: TGTGCCAGCAGTTTAGGGGCTAGCGGGGCAACGGCGTACAATGAGCAGTTCTTC.